Here is one T cell receptor (beta chain) with its context. Its antigen is unknown. No clone much larger than this one lies a single base away; base qualities are absent. This sample is part of a study of blood T cell repertoires in COVID-19 (dated by TCRdb to 2020 to 2021). Turning to the overall study: The collaborator samples originated in the United States, Italy and Spain and spanned the acute and convalescent phases of COVID-19. Sample metadata almost always included a de-identified subject ID, COVID-19 status, age in years and sex. The prospective study material was composed of cDNA or gDNA derived from T cells, B-cell-depleted T cells, or PBMCs. Deeply sampled blood TCRbeta repertoires from subjects exposed to, actively infected with, or recovered from COVID-19 were included in the dataset. Where HLA class I and class II types were available, the types were taken from metadata supplied by the sample provider, not from assay-based typing. Samples came from the ongoing ImmuneRACE study (first 160 participants) plus 1,254 subjects from 6 global collaborators. A freely available public database, intended as a resource for researchers studying the immune response to SARS-CoV-2, is where the repertoires were released.

From the cysteine through the phenylalanine, the CDR3 covers 15 amino acids. Here the CDR3 DNA is all that survives: 45 bases in frame from base 1. According to the germline V gene, CDR1 reads SGHTA and CDR2 reads FQGTGA. At the junction V is shortened by 6 bases and J by 3 bases; bases outside the gene matches: 11. Each collaborating institution followed its own protocols to collect whole blood in K2EDTA tubes. Collaborator samples were shipped for TCRbeta analysis as frozen whole blood, isolated PBMCs, or DNA extracted from either sample type. TCRbeta CDR3 regions were amplified from genomic DNA using the immunoSEQ Assay, a bias-controlled multiplex PCR. For the original study's pipeline: Within the assay, amplification of reference gene primers was used to estimate how many nucleated cells each sample contained. To quantify the absolute abundance of each unique TCRbeta CDR3 rearrangement, sequence reads were collapsed and filtered. For each sample, productive Simpson clonality was calculated by taking the square root of Simpson's diversity index across productive rearrangements. The source is immuneACCESS, and TCRdb retained only in-frame sequences with V and J called. Part of the clones is not carried over; for the studies checked, unresolved V genes explain less than half of this, and the remainder is unexplained. V and J calls plus clone size are reproduced from that table; the DNA served to infer D and trimming. Present in this sample are around 110,000 clones, around 86% of which were seen just once. The biggest ten clones account for 4.5% of the sample.

Points the paper makes about the study in general: The amount of clinical and demographic metadata varied by source and participant and was provided uncurated.

The TCR originated in a man in his forties or fifties with acute or convalescent COVID-19. This chain joins TRBV7-3 to TRBJ2-7; TRBD1 fits 7 bases in the junction. The source material was peripheral blood. CDR3 protein: CASSQQGSSNYEQYF. The sequence in DNA is TGTGCCAGCAGTCAACAGGGGTCTTCCAACTACGAGCAGTACTTC.